The count of the clone carrying this T cell receptor (beta chain) is one. Following autologous stem cell transplantation, relapse occurred in every patient, and exposure to brentuximab vedotin varied. This sample stems from a study of PD-1 blockade in classical Hodgkin lymphoma. V shed 4 bases, J shed 4 bases, and the junction held 4 bases outside the gene matches. Germline CDR1 is SGDLS and CDR2 is YYNGEE. The length of the CDR3 is 14 residues. Clones were sequenced by immunoSEQ multiplex PCR, and TCRdb holds only the in-frame ones, with some missing. The sample records 90,000 to 130,000 clones, nearly 90% being singletons.

The sample consisted of peripheral blood mononuclear cells (PBMCs), taken before the second cycle of nivolumab. The clonotype comes from a human donor with classical Hodgkin lymphoma. The chain recombines TRBV9 with TRBJ1-5; 8 bases agree with TRBD1. CDR3 residues: CASSPGQGNQPQHF. The CDR3 region has the DNA TGTGCCAGCAGCCCCGGACAGGGAAATCAGCCCCAGCATTTT. Full variable domain (rest looked up from reference TRBV9 and TRBJ1-5): DSGVTQTPKHLITATGQRVTLRCSPRSGDLSVYWYQQSLDQGLQFLIQYYNGEERAKGNILERFSAQQFPDLHSELNLSSLELGDSALYFCASSPGQGNQPQHFGDGTRLSIL.